Listed below are T cell receptor beta chains from one sample, sequenced in a study of blood T cells in healthy people across ages. TCRdb recomputed calls from the 5' RACE reads with MiXCR, one row per CDR3 protein. The sample has around 1.5 million distinct CDR3 sequences; 45% to 70% are singletons. Sequencing was carried out using blood. These receptors were taken from a man between 18 and 35 years old in good health. Each CDR3 is given with its conserved first and last residue. D genes are given only for firm matches. The listing skips clone size in some rows; elsewhere it reads once, few, many or a size class.

D gene: TRBD2
J gene: TRBJ2-1
clone size: few
V gene: TRBV12-3/TRBV12-4
CDR3 protein: CASSLASGLGEQFF
CDR3 DNA: TGTGCCAGCAGTTTAGCTAGCGGGTTAGGGGAGCAGTTCTTC

D gene: TRBD2
J gene: TRBJ2-1
clone size: .
V gene: TRBV6-1
CDR3 protein: CASSLAGGIVDEQFF
CDR3 DNA: TGTGCCAGCAGTCTAGCGGGGGGGATAGTGGATGAGCAGTTCTTC

D gene: TRBD1
J gene: TRBJ2-7
clone size: .
V gene: TRBV6-6
CDR3 protein: CASGFSVTGGSYEQYF
CDR3 DNA: TGTGCCAGCGGTTTCTCCGTGACAGGGGGCTCCTACGAGCAGTACTTC

D gene: .
J gene: TRBJ2-1
clone size: few
V gene: TRBV6-6
CDR3 protein: CASSYSMGDEQFF
CDR3 DNA: TGTGCCAGCAGTTACTCCATGGGGGATGAGCAGTTCTTC

D gene: TRBD1
J gene: TRBJ1-5
clone size: .
V gene: TRBV4-1
CDR3 protein: CASSPQGAALPNQPQHF
CDR3 DNA: TGCGCCAGCAGCCCGCAGGGGGCGGCCTTACCTAATCAGCCCCAGCATTTT

D gene: .
J gene: TRBJ1-1
clone size: few
V gene: TRBV4-2
CDR3 protein: CASSQALGYTEAFF
CDR3 DNA: TGTGCCAGCAGCCAGGCTCTGGGGTACACTGAAGCTTTCTTT

D gene: TRBD1
J gene: TRBJ2-7
clone size: .
V gene: TRBV4-3
CDR3 protein: CASSQGPGQVYEQYF
CDR3 DNA: TGCGCCAGCAGCCAAGGACCTGGACAGGTCTACGAGCAGTACTTC

D gene: .
J gene: TRBJ1-2
clone size: .
V gene: TRBV6-2/TRBV6-3
CDR3 protein: CASSFGTIGYTF
CDR3 DNA: TGTGCCAGCAGTTTCGGGACAATTGGCTACACCTTC

D gene: TRBD1
J gene: TRBJ2-3
clone size: .
V gene: TRBV6-1
CDR3 protein: CASAMDRVLQYF
CDR3 DNA: TGTGCCAGCGCCATGGACAGGGTTCTTCAGTATTTT

D gene: .
J gene: TRBJ2-1
clone size: .
V gene: TRBV5-1
CDR3 protein: CASSLEGRDAYNEQFF
CDR3 DNA: TGCGCCAGCAGCTTGGAGGGGCGGGACGCGTACAATGAGCAGTTCTTC

D gene: .
J gene: TRBJ1-2
clone size: .
V gene: TRBV7-2
CDR3 protein: CASSLNGGPTNYGYTF
CDR3 DNA: TGTGCCAGCAGCTTAAATGGAGGCCCTACTAACTATGGCTACACCTTC

D gene: .
J gene: TRBJ1-4
clone size: .
V gene: TRBV6-5
CDR3 protein: CASSKWQGGEKLFF
CDR3 DNA: TGTGCCAGCAGTAAGTGGCAGGGAGGTGAAAAACTGTTTTTT

D gene: .
J gene: TRBJ2-3
clone size: .
V gene: TRBV9
CDR3 protein: CASSVSGTWFTDTQYF
CDR3 DNA: TGTGCCAGCAGCGTATCAGGGACTTGGTTCACAGATACGCAGTATTTT

D gene: TRBD1
J gene: TRBJ2-7
clone size: few
V gene: TRBV4-1
CDR3 protein: CASSQLTGISYEQYF
CDR3 DNA: TGCGCCAGCAGCCAACTGACAGGGATCTCCTACGAGCAGTACTTC

D gene: .
J gene: TRBJ2-7
clone size: .
V gene: TRBV3-1
CDR3 protein: CASSLGQWGSYEQYF
CDR3 DNA: TGTGCCAGCAGCCTTGGTCAGTGGGGCTCCTACGAGCAGTACTTC

D gene: TRBD2
J gene: TRBJ2-1
clone size: .
V gene: TRBV2
CDR3 protein: CASRTSSGRHNEQFF
CDR3 DNA: TGTGCCAGCAGAACGTCTAGCGGGAGACACAATGAGCAGTTCTTC

D gene: TRBD2
J gene: TRBJ2-7
clone size: .
V gene: TRBV7-2
CDR3 protein: CASSLPASGGAGSYEQYF
CDR3 DNA: TGTGCCAGCAGCTTGCCCGCTAGCGGGGGGGCCGGGTCCTACGAGCAGTACTTC

D gene: .
J gene: TRBJ2-7
clone size: many
V gene: TRBV7-9
CDR3 protein: CASSLELYEQYF
CDR3 DNA: TGCGCCAGCAGCTTGGAACTCTACGAGCAGTACTTC

D gene: .
J gene: TRBJ2-5
clone size: .
V gene: TRBV4-1
CDR3 protein: CASSQGTTGGETQYF
CDR3 DNA: TGCGCCAGCAGCCAGGGGACAACCGGTGGGGAGACCCAGTACTTC

D gene: TRBD1
J gene: TRBJ2-3
clone size: .
V gene: TRBV24-1
CDR3 protein: CATSDLQTGATDTQYF
CDR3 DNA: TGTGCCACCAGTGATTTGCAGACAGGGGCTACAGATACGCAGTATTTT

D gene: TRBD1
J gene: TRBJ1-1
clone size: .
V gene: TRBV12-3/TRBV12-4
CDR3 protein: CASSLPYRDRAAEAFF
CDR3 DNA: TGTGCCAGCAGTTTACCCTACCGGGACAGGGCAGCTGAAGCTTTCTTT

D gene: .
J gene: TRBJ1-2
clone size: .
V gene: TRBV9
CDR3 protein: CASSSRQPEGYGYTF
CDR3 DNA: TGTGCCAGCAGCTCACGACAGCCCGAGGGCTATGGCTACACCTTC

D gene: .
J gene: TRBJ2-3
clone size: .
V gene: TRBV2
CDR3 protein: CASFTITDTQYF
CDR3 DNA: TGTGCCAGCTTCACAATCACAGATACGCAGTATTTT

D gene: .
J gene: TRBJ2-1
clone size: .
V gene: TRBV30
CDR3 protein: CAWSPTGSLGGEQFF
CDR3 DNA: TGTGCCTGGAGTCCGACAGGTTCCCTCGGTGGCGAGCAGTTCTTC

D gene: .
J gene: TRBJ2-3
clone size: once
V gene: TRBV9
CDR3 protein: CASSASRISTDTQYF
CDR3 DNA: TGTGCCAGCAGCGCCTCAAGGATCAGCACAGATACGCAGTATTTT

D gene: .
J gene: TRBJ2-7
clone size: few
V gene: TRBV6-6
CDR3 protein: CASSYRGGPSSYEQYF
CDR3 DNA: TGTGCCAGCAGTTACCGAGGCGGGCCTAGCTCCTACGAGCAGTACTTC

D gene: .
J gene: TRBJ1-5
clone size: .
V gene: TRBV20-1
CDR3 protein: CSALGSGAGNQPQHF
CDR3 DNA: TGCAGTGCTCTAGGATCGGGGGCGGGCAATCAGCCCCAGCATTTT

D gene: TRBD2
J gene: TRBJ2-7
clone size: .
V gene: TRBV20-1
CDR3 protein: CSASGTSGGTSSYEQYF
CDR3 DNA: TGCAGTGCATCCGGGACTAGCGGGGGGACGAGCTCCTACGAGCAGTACTTC

D gene: .
J gene: TRBJ2-7
clone size: .
V gene: TRBV14
CDR3 protein: CASSQWGEQYF
CDR3 DNA: TGTGCCAGCAGCCAGTGGGGCGAGCAGTACTTC

D gene: .
J gene: TRBJ1-5
clone size: .
V gene: TRBV20-1
CDR3 protein: CSARYGYSNQPQHF
CDR3 DNA: TGCAGTGCTAGGTACGGGTATAGCAATCAGCCCCAGCATTTT

D gene: .
J gene: TRBJ1-1
clone size: .
V gene: TRBV20-1
CDR3 protein: CSATGRRIEAFF
CDR3 DNA: TGCAGTGCCACCGGGAGAAGGATCGAAGCTTTCTTT

D gene: .
J gene: TRBJ1-2
clone size: few
V gene: TRBV29-1
CDR3 protein: CSVELGGDYGYTF
CDR3 DNA: TGCAGCGTGGAACTAGGGGGTGACTATGGCTACACCTTC

D gene: .
J gene: TRBJ2-7
clone size: .
V gene: TRBV20-1
CDR3 protein: CSAPHPGTATYEQYF
CDR3 DNA: TGCAGTGCCCCTCATCCCGGGACGGCTACCTACGAGCAGTACTTC

D gene: .
J gene: TRBJ2-1
clone size: .
V gene: TRBV5-1
CDR3 protein: CASSLVVIQPYNEQFF
CDR3 DNA: TGCGCCAGCAGCTTGGTTGTGATCCAACCCTACAATGAGCAGTTCTTC

D gene: TRBD1
J gene: TRBJ1-6
clone size: .
V gene: TRBV4-1
CDR3 protein: CASSLRTGQGGSPLHF
CDR3 DNA: TGCGCCAGCAGCCTCCGCACGGGACAGGGGGGATCACCCCTCCACTTT

D gene: TRBD1
J gene: TRBJ2-7
clone size: .
V gene: TRBV28
CDR3 protein: CALGQGLYEQYF
CDR3 DNA: TGTGCTTTAGGACAGGGGCTCTACGAGCAGTACTTC

D gene: .
J gene: TRBJ2-5
clone size: .
V gene: TRBV7-2
CDR3 protein: CASSLGVARETQYF
CDR3 DNA: TGTGCCAGCAGCTTAGGGGTGGCCCGAGAGACCCAGTACTTC

D gene: TRBD2
J gene: TRBJ2-7
clone size: once
V gene: TRBV27
CDR3 protein: CASSLSGSSGRFYEQYF
CDR3 DNA: TGTGCCAGCAGTTTATCGGGGTCTAGCGGGAGGTTCTACGAGCAGTACTTC

D gene: .
J gene: TRBJ2-1
clone size: few
V gene: TRBV29-1
CDR3 protein: CSGTGGQRGEQFF
CDR3 DNA: TGCAGCGGGACAGGCGGTCAGCGGGGGGAGCAGTTCTTC

D gene: TRBD2
J gene: TRBJ2-1
clone size: .
V gene: TRBV29-1
CDR3 protein: CSVGLRKRGSYNEQFF
CDR3 DNA: TGCAGCGTGGGCTTACGGAAGCGGGGATCCTACAATGAGCAGTTCTTC

D gene: .
J gene: TRBJ2-1
clone size: once
V gene: TRBV7-9
CDR3 protein: CASSPRDFHNERFF
CDR3 DNA: TGTGCCAGCAGCCCTCGGGACTTTCACAATGAGCGGTTCTTC

D gene: .
J gene: TRBJ2-1
clone size: .
V gene: TRBV6-2/TRBV6-3
CDR3 protein: CASSSPARKGNEQFF
CDR3 DNA: TGTGCCAGCAGCTCTCCTGCGAGGAAGGGCAATGAGCAGTTCTTC

D gene: .
J gene: TRBJ2-1
clone size: .
V gene: TRBV2
CDR3 protein: CASSGTDWGEQFF
CDR3 DNA: TGTGCCAGCAGTGGGACAGATTGGGGTGAGCAGTTCTTC

D gene: .
J gene: TRBJ2-3
clone size: .
V gene: TRBV14
CDR3 protein: CASSQLRLDTQYF
CDR3 DNA: TGTGCCAGCAGCCAACTTAGGTTGGATACGCAGTATTTT

D gene: .
J gene: TRBJ2-1
clone size: .
V gene: TRBV4-1
CDR3 protein: CASSPVPPPQRNEQFF
CDR3 DNA: TGCGCCAGCAGCCCCGTGCCCCCCCCTCAGAGAAATGAGCAGTTCTTC

D gene: .
J gene: TRBJ2-6
clone size: .
V gene: TRBV7-2
CDR3 protein: CASSKPGANVLTF
CDR3 DNA: TGTGCCAGCAGCAAACCTGGGGCCAACGTCCTGACTTTC

D gene: .
J gene: TRBJ2-1
clone size: .
V gene: TRBV15
CDR3 protein: CATSEASQYNEQFF
CDR3 DNA: TGTGCCACCAGCGAGGCGAGTCAGTACAATGAGCAGTTCTTC

D gene: .
J gene: TRBJ2-7
clone size: .
V gene: TRBV7-2
CDR3 protein: CASSFTRGQEASSYEQYF
CDR3 DNA: TGTGCCAGCAGCTTTACTAGAGGTCAGGAGGCAAGCTCCTACGAGCAGTACTTC

D gene: .
J gene: TRBJ2-5
clone size: few
V gene: TRBV24-1
CDR3 protein: CATSDLDQETQYF
CDR3 DNA: TGTGCCACCAGTGATTTGGACCAAGAGACCCAGTACTTC

D gene: .
J gene: TRBJ2-5
clone size: few
V gene: TRBV7-9
CDR3 protein: CASSPPAEEETQYF
CDR3 DNA: TGTGCCAGCAGTCCCCCTGCAGAGGAGGAGACCCAGTACTTC

D gene: .
J gene: TRBJ1-5
clone size: .
V gene: TRBV28
CDR3 protein: CASNLERYGNQPQHF
CDR3 DNA: TGTGCCAGCAATTTGGAACGTTACGGCAATCAGCCCCAGCATTTT

D gene: TRBD1
J gene: TRBJ1-6
clone size: .
V gene: TRBV7-2
CDR3 protein: CASRIQDRVDSPLHF
CDR3 DNA: TGTGCCAGCAGGATTCAGGACAGGGTTGATTCACCCCTCCACTTT

D gene: .
J gene: TRBJ1-5
clone size: .
V gene: TRBV19
CDR3 protein: CASIKQGDQQPQHF
CDR3 DNA: TGTGCCAGTATTAAACAGGGCGATCAGCAGCCCCAGCATTTT

D gene: TRBD1
J gene: TRBJ1-6
clone size: .
V gene: TRBV4-2
CDR3 protein: CASSQVPGGANSPLHF
CDR3 DNA: TGTGCCAGCAGCCAAGTACCAGGGGGCGCGAATTCACCCCTCCACTTT